The table lists the clone carrying this TCR beta chain with a few counts. Live CD3+CD8+TCRalphabeta+ cells were sorted into four subsets by PD-1 and/or TIGIT. Germline V gene lookup returns CDR1 MNHEY and CDR2 SVGAGI. V was trimmed by 4 bases and J by 0 bases, leaving 7 bases between them. The CDR3 is 14 residues long. The source of the sample is a study of circulating CD8 cells and anti-PD-1 response in melanoma. Using about 15 ng of total RNA, TCR libraries were made with the QIAseq Immune Repertoire TCR panel. TCRdb analysed the reads with MiXCR anew, one entry per CDR3 protein. The sample lists about 1,200 distinct CDR3 sequences, around 9.9% occurring once.

This specimen was CD8+ T cells from PBMCs, taken at baseline or after one month of anti-PD-1 therapy (not recorded which). The J gene is TRBJ1-5, the V gene TRBV6-5, with D uncertain. The TCR originated in a human donor with melanoma. Written as DNA, the CDR3 is TGTGCCAGCAGTTCCGGGGATAGCAATCAGCCCCAGCATTTT. Translation gives CASSSGDSNQPQHF.